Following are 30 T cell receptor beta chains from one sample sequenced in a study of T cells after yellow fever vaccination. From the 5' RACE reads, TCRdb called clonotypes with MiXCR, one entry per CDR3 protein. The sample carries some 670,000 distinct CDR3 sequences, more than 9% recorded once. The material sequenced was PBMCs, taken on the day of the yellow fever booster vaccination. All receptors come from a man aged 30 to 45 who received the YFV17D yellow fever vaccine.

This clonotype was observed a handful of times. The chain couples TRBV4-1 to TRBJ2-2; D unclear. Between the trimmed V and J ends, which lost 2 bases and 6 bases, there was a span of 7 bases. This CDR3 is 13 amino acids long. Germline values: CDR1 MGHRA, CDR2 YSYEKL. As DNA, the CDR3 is TGCGCCAGCAGCCAATTTGTCGCCGGGGAGCTGTTTTTT. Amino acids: CASSQFVAGELFF.

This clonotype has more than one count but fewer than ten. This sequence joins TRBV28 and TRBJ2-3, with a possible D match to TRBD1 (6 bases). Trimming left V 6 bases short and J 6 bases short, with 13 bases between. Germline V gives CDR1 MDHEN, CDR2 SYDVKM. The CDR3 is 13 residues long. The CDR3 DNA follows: TGTGCCAGCAGGAAGCAGGGGCCTGATACGCAGTATTTT. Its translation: CASRKQGPDTQYF.

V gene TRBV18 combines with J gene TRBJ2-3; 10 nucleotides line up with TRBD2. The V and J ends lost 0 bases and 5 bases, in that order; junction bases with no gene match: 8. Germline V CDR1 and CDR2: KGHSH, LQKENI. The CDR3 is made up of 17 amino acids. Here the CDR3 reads CASSPPSRLAGVDTQYF. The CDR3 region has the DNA TGTGCCAGCTCACCACCCAGCCGGCTAGCGGGAGTAGATACGCAGTATTTT.

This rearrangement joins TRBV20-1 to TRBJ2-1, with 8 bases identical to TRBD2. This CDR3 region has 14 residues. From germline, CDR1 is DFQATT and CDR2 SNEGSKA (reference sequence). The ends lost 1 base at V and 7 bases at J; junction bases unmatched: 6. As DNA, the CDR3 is TGCAGTGCTAGAGTTTTCGGGAGGGAAAATGAGCAGTTCTTC. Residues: CSARVFGRENEQFF.

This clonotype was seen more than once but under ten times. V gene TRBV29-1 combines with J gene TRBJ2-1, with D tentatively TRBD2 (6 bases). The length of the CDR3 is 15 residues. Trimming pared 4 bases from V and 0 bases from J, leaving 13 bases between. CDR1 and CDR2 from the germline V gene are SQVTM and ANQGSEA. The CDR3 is CSVGFERVSYNEQFF. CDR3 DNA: TGCAGCGTTGGTTTCGAGCGGGTCTCCTACAATGAGCAGTTCTTC.

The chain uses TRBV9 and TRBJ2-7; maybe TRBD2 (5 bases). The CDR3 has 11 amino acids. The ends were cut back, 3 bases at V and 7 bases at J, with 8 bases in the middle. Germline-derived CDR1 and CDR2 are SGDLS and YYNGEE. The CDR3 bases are TGTGCCAGCAGCGCCGAGGGAGAGCAGTACTTC. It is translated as CASSAEGEQYF.

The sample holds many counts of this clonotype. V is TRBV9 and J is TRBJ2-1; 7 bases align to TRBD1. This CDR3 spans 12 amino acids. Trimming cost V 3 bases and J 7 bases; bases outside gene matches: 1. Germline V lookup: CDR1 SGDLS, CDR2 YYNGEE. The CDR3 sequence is CASSGQGNEQFF. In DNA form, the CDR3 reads TGTGCCAGCAGCGGACAGGGAAATGAGCAGTTCTTC.

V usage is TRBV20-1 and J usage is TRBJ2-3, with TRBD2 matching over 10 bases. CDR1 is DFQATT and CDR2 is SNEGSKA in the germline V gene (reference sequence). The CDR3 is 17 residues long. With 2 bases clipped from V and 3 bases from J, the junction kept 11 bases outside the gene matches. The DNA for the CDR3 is TGCAGTGCTAGAAGCACTAGCGGGGTCTTTAGGACAGATACGCAGTATTTT. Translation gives CSARSTSGVFRTDTQYF.

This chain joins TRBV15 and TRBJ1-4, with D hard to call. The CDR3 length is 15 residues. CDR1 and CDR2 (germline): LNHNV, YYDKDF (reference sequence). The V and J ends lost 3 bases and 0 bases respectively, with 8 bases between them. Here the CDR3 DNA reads TGTGCCACCAGCAGGGAAAAGGCAACTAATGAAAAACTGTTTTTT. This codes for CATSREKATNEKLFF.

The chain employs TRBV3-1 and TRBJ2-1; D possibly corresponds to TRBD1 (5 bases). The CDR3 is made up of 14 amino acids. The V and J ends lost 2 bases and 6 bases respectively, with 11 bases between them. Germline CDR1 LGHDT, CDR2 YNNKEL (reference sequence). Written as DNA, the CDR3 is TGTGCCAGCAGCCAAACTGACAGCCGCAATGAGCAGTTCTTC. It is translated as CASSQTDSRNEQFF.

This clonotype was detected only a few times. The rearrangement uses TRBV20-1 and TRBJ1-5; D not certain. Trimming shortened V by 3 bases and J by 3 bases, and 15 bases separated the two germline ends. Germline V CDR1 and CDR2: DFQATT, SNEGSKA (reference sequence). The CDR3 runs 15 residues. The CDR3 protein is CSARAGRGPNQPQHF. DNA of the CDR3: TGCAGTGCTAGGGCCGGGAGAGGGCCCAATCAGCCCCAGCATTTT.

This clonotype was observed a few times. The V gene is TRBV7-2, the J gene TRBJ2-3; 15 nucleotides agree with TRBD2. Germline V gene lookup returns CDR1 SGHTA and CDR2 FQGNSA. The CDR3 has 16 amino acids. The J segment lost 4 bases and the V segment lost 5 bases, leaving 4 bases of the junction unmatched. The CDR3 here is CASSRGLAGGSDTQYF. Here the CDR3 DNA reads TGTGCCAGCAGCCGCGGACTAGCGGGAGGGTCAGATACGCAGTATTTT. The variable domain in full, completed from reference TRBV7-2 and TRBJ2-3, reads GAGVSQSPSNKVTEKGKDVELRCDPISGHTALYWYRQSLGQGLEFLIYFQGNSAPDKSGLPSDRFSAERTGGSVSTLTIQRTQQEDSAVYLCASSRGLAGGSDTQYFGPGTRLTVL.

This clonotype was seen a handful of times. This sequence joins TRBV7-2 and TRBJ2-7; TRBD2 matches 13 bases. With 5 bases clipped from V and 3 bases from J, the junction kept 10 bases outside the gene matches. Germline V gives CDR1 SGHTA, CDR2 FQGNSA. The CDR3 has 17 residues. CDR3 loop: CASSPRPRTSGSYEQYF. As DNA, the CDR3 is TGTGCCAGCAGCCCACGCCCCCGGACTAGCGGGAGCTACGAGCAGTACTTC.

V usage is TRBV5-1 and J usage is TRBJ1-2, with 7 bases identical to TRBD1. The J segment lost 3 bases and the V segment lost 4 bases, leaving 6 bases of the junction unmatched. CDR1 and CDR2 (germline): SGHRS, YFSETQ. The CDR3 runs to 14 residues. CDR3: CASSPPTGDYGYTF. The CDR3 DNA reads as TGCGCCAGCAGCCCCCCCACAGGGGACTATGGCTACACCTTC.

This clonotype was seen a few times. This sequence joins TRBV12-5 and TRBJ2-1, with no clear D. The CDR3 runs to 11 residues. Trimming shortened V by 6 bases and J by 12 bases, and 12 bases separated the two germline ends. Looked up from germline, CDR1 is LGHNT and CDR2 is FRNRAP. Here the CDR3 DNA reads TGTGCTAGTGGACCCGGGCAGGCGCAGTTCTTC. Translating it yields CASGPGQAQFF.

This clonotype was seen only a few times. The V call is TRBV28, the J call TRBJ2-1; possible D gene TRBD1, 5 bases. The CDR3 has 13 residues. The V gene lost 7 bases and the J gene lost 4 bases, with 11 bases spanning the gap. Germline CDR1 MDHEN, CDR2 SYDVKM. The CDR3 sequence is CASNGHVYNEQFF. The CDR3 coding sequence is TGTGCCAGCAATGGACACGTATACAATGAGCAGTTCTTC.

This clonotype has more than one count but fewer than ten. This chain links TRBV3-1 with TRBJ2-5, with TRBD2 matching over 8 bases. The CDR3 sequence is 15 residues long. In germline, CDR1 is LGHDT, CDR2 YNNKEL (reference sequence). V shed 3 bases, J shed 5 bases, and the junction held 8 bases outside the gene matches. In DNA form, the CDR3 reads TGTGCCAGCAGCCATAGCGGGACAATGGGGGAGACCCAGTACTTC. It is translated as CASSHSGTMGETQYF.

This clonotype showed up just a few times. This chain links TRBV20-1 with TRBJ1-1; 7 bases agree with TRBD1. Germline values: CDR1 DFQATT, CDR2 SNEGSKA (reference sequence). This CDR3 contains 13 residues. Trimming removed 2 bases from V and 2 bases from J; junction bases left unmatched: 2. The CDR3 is CSARRDRNTEAFF. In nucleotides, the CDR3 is TGCAGTGCTAGACGGGACAGAAACACTGAAGCTTTCTTT.

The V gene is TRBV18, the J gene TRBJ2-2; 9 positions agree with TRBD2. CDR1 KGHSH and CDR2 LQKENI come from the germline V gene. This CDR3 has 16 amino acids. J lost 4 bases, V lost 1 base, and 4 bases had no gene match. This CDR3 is CASSPRLAGSTGELFF. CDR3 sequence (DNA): TGTGCCAGCTCACCACGGCTAGCGGGAAGCACCGGGGAGCTGTTTTTT.

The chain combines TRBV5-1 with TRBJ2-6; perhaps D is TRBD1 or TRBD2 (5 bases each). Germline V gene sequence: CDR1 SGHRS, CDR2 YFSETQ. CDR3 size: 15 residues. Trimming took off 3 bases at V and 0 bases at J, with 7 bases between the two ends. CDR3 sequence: CASSWDPSGANVLTF. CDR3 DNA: TGCGCCAGCAGCTGGGACCCCTCTGGGGCCAACGTCCTGACTTTC.

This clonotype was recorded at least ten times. The CDR3 sequence is CASSLLAGNEQFF. The CDR3 DNA is TGTGCCAGCAGCTTACTAGCGGGGAATGAGCAGTTCTTC. The chain couples TRBV7-2 to TRBJ2-1, with 9 positions matching TRBD2. V gave up 2 bases and J gave up 7 bases; unmatched junction bases: 0. The CDR3 has 13 amino acids. In germline, CDR1 is SGHTA, CDR2 FQGNSA.

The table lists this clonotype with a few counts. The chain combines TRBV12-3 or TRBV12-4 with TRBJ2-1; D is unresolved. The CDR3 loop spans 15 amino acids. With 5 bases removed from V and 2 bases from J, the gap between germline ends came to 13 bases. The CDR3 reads CASSQALLTYNEQFF. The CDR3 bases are TGTGCCAGCAGTCAAGCGCTCCTTACCTACAATGAGCAGTTCTTC.

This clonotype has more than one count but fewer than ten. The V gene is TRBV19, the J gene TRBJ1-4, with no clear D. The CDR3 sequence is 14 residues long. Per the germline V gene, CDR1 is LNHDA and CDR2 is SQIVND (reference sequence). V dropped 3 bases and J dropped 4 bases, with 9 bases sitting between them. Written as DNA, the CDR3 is TGTGCCAGTAGTATTGGATGGTATAATGAAAAACTGTTTTTT. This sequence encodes CASSIGWYNEKLFF.

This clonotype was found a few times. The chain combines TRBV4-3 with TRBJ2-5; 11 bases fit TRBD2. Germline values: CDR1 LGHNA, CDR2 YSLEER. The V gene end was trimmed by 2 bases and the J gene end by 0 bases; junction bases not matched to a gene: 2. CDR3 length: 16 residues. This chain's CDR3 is CASSQRLAGYQETQYF. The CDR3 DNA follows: TGCGCCAGCAGCCAACGACTAGCGGGGTACCAAGAGACCCAGTACTTC.

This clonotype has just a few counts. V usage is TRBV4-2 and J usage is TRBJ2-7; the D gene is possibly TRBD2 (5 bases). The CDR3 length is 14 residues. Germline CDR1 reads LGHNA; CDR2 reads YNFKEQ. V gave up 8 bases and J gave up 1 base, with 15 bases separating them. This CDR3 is CASRPDSGSYEQYF. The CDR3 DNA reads TGTGCCAGCCGACCGGACTCAGGATCCTACGAGCAGTACTTC.

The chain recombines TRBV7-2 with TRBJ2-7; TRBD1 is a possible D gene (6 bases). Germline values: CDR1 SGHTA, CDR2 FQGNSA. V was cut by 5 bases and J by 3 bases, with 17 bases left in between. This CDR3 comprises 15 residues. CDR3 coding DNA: TGTGCCAGCAGCCAAAGTTCCGGGACAAACTACGAGCAGTACTTC. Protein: CASSQSSGTNYEQYF.

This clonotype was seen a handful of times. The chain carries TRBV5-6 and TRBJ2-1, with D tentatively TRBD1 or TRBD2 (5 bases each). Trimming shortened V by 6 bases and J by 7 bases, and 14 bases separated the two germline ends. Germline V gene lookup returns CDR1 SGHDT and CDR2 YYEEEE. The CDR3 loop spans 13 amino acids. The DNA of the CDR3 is TGTGCCAGCACCGGGACCTACTGGAATGAGCAGTTCTTC. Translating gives CASTGTYWNEQFF.

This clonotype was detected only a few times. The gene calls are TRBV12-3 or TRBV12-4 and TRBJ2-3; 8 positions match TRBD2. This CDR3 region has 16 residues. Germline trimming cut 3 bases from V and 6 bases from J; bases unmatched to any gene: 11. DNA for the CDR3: TGTGCCAGCAGTTTTCCAAGCGGGAGTGGGGGGGATACGCAGTATTTT. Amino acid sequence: CASSFPSGSGGDTQYF.

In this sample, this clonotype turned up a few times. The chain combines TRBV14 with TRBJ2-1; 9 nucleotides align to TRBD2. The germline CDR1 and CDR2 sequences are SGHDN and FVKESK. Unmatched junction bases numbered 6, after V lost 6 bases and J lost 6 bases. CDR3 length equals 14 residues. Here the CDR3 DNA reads TGTGCCAGCAGGGGACTAGCAAATCCCAATGAGCAGTTCTTC. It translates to CASRGLANPNEQFF.

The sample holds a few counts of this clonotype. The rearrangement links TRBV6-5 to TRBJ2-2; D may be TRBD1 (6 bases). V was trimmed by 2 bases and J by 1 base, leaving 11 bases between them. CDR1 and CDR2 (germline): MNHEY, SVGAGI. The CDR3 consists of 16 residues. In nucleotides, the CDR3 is TGTGCCAGCAGTTACAGTGCAGGGGTGAACACCGGGGAGCTGTTTTTT. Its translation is CASSYSAGVNTGELFF.